Below, one T cell receptor beta chain is given with its context. Antigen: not known. PCR amplification relied on 60 Vbeta primers (plus 13 Jbeta primers). Repertoires were generated with immunoSEQ multiplex PCR, while TCRdb's copy carries only in-frame clones and drops some. Here the sample spans over 110,000 clones, around three quarters being singletons. The sample belongs to a study of cytomegalovirus exposure and HLA in healthy donors. Study-wide points: The listing of 160 or so TCR beta chains classed them as cytomegalovirus-associated. A missense DCLRE1C variant was associated with V- and J-gene trimming of TCR beta chains in a later analysis, and an independent cohort replicated the association.

The CDR3 runs to 12 residues. Between the trimmed V and J ends, which lost 4 bases and 0 bases, there was a span of 7 bases. From germline, CDR1 is SQVTM and CDR2 ANQGSEA. The chain has TRBV29-1 and TRBJ2-7; D may be TRBD2 (6 bases). The specimen was PBMCs. The TCR was taken from a woman in her thirties or forties in good health and CMV-seropositive. CDR3 residues: CSVAGSSYEQYF. The CDR3 nucleotides are TGCAGCGTTGCCGGGAGCTCCTACGAGCAGTACTTC.